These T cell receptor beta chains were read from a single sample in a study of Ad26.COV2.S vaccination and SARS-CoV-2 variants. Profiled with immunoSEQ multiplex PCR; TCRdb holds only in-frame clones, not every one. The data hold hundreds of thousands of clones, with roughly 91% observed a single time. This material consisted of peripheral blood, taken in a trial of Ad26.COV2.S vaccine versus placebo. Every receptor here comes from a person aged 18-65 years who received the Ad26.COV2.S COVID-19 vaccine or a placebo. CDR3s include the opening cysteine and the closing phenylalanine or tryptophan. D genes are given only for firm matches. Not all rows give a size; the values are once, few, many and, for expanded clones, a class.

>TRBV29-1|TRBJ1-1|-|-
CSVGGLDTEAFF
TGCAGCGTGGGGGGTTTGGACACTGAAGCTTTCTTT
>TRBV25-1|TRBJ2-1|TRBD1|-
CASSVGQRYSEQFF
TGTGCCAGCAGTGTGGGACAGCGCTACAGTGAGCAGTTCTTC
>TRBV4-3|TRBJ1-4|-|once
CASSQDLTEKLFF
TGCGCCAGCAGCCAAGATCTTACCGAAAAACTGTTTTTT
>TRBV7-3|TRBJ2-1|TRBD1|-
CASSLGTGENEQFF
TGTGCCAGCAGCTTAGGGACAGGGGAAAATGAGCAGTTCTTC
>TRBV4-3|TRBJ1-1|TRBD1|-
CASSYSRGGTEAFF
TGCGCCAGCAGCTATAGCAGGGGGGGCACTGAAGCTTTCTTT
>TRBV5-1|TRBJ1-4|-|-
CASSPDQLGEKLFF
TGCGCCAGCAGCCCGGACCAATTGGGTGAAAAACTGTTTTTT
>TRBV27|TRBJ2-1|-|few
CASSLNYNEQFF
TGTGCCAGCAGTTTAAACTACAATGAGCAGTTCTTC
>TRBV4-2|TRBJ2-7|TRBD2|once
CASSPRAGGSYEQYF
TGTGCCAGCAGCCCGCGTGCGGGGGGCTCCTACGAGCAGTACTTC
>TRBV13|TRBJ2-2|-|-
CASSLVGTGELFF
TGTGCCAGCAGCTTAGTCGGGACCGGGGAGCTGTTTTTT
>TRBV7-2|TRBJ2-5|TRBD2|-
CASSSSGGETQYF
TGTGCCAGCAGCTCTAGCGGGGGAGAGACCCAGTACTTC
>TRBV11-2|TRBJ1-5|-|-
CASSLGRPNQPQHF
TGTGCCAGCAGCTTAGGCAGACCCAATCAGCCCCAGCATTTT
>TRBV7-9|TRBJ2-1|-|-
CASSFVRSSYNEQFF
TGTGCCAGCAGCTTTGTCCGGAGCTCCTACAATGAGCAGTTCTTC
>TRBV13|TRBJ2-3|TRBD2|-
CASKLAGTGDTQYF
TGTGCCAGCAAACTAGCGGGGACCGGGGATACGCAGTATTTT
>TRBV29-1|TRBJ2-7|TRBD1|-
CSVRTFTGAGGEQYF
TGCAGCGTTCGAACCTTCACAGGGGCCGGTGGAGAGCAGTACTTC
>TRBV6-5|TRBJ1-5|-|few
CASSLGRGARQPQHF
TGTGCCAGCAGTCTGGGGCGGGGGGCGAGGCAGCCCCAGCATTTT
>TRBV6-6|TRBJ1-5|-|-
CASRDLRDYNQPQHF
TGTGCCAGCAGAGACCTCCGGGACTACAATCAGCCCCAGCATTTT
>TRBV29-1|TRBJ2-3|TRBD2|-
CSVDPPTGGNTQYF
TGCAGCGTGGACCCCCCCACGGGAGGAAATACGCAGTATTTT
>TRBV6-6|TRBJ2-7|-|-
CASRTGGSSYEQYF
TGTGCCAGCAGGACCGGTGGGAGCTCCTACGAGCAGTACTTC
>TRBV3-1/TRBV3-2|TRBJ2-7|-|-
CASSQVREGAEQYF
TGTGCCAGCAGCCAAGTTAGGGAAGGGGCCGAGCAGTACTTC
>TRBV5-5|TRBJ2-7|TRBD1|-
CASTRDSGVGQYF
TGTGCCAGCACTAGGGACAGCGGAGTAGGGCAGTACTTC
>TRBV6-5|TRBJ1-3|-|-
CASSYGGASSGNTIYF
TGTGCCAGCAGTTACGGCGGGGCGAGCTCTGGAAACACCATATATTTT
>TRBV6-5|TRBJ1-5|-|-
CASSWGGRNQPQHF
TGTGCCAGCAGTTGGGGGGGACGCAATCAGCCCCAGCATTTT
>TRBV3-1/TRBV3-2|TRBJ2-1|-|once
CASSQDSASTDEQFF
TGTGCCAGCAGCCAAGATTCGGCATCTACCGATGAGCAGTTCTTC
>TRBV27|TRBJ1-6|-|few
CASSFGGSPLHF
TGTGCCAGCAGTTTTGGGGGTTCACCCCTCCACTTT
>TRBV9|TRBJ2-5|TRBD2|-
CASSPDGGLETQYF
TGTGCCAGCAGCCCGGACGGGGGGTTGGAGACCCAGTACTTC